These 8 T cell receptor beta chains originate from one sample sequenced in a study of blood T cell repertoires in COVID-19. Clones were sequenced by immunoSEQ multiplex PCR, and TCRdb holds only the in-frame ones, with some missing. The sample carries about 92,000 clones, 70% to 85% recorded once. Input material: peripheral blood. The source of these receptors is a human donor in a cohort sampled during active COVID-19.

The chain uses TRBV5-5 and TRBJ2-1; 9 bases are shared with TRBD2. Germline V lookup: CDR1 SGHKS, CDR2 YYEKEE (reference sequence). This CDR3 has 18 residues. V was clipped by 0 bases and J by 3 bases; unmatched bases: 10. CDR3: CASSLEGSGGLYYNEQFF. In nucleotides, the CDR3 is TGTGCCAGCAGCTTGGAGGGTAGCGGGGGACTATACTACAATGAGCAGTTCTTC.

The chain is built from TRBV5-1 and TRBJ2-3; 12 bases are a match to TRBD2. Germline loops: CDR1 SGHRS, CDR2 YFSETQ. The CDR3 runs to 16 residues. V trimming: 0 bases; J trimming: 6 bases; junction bases outside the gene matches: 5. The CDR3 spells CASSLGLAGGADTQYF. The CDR3 DNA sequence: TGCGCCAGCAGCTTGGGGCTAGCGGGAGGGGCGGATACGCAGTATTTT.

The V call is TRBV12-1, the J call TRBJ1-1; the table calls TRBD1, which could not be checked here. TRBV12-1 is shown as a pseudogene. The CDR3 extends over 13 amino acids. This chain's CDR3 is CASRWDRALEAFF. The CDR3 nucleotides read TGTGCCAGCAGGTGGGACAGGGCCCTTGAAGCTTTCTTT.

This rearrangement joins TRBV6-1 to TRBJ1-5; 9 bases match TRBD1. Germline V gives CDR1 MNHNS, CDR2 SASEGT. There are 15 residues in the CDR3. V dropped 3 bases and J dropped 6; count of bases not matched to a gene: 6. CDR3 amino acids: CASSDRDRAGQPQHF. In DNA form, the CDR3 reads TGTGCCAGCAGTGACCGGGACAGGGCCGGTCAGCCCCAGCATTTT.

The chain joins TRBV21-1 to TRBJ2-7; no check of the table's D call, TRBD2, against the DNA was made. TRBV21-1 is shown as a pseudogene. This CDR3 is built from 19 residues. CDR3 nucleotide sequence: TGTGCCAGCAGCAAAGCGCTAGCGGGAGCCCGGGTCCCCTCCTACGAGCAGTACTTC. Translation gives CASSKALAGARVPSYEQYF.

The chain is built from TRBV5-5 and TRBJ2-1, with a weak D call TRBD2 (5 bases). Per the germline V gene, CDR1 is SGHKS and CDR2 is YYEKEE (reference sequence). Trimming took 2 bases from V and 6 from J, leaving 12 bases between them. The CDR3 length is 14 residues. The CDR3 nucleotides read TGTGCCAGCAGCTTCGCTAGCAAGGGCAATGAGCAGTTCTTC. It specifies CASSFASKGNEQFF.

V usage is TRBV19 and J usage is TRBJ2-7; 9 nucleotides line up with TRBD1. V gave up 6 bases and J gave up 3 bases; unmatched junction bases: 6. The CDR3 is 14 amino acids. Per germline, CDR1 LNHDA and CDR2 SQIVND (reference sequence). The CDR3, as DNA: TGTGCCAGTAGCCTCGGGACAGGGTTCTACGAGCAGTACTTC. This gives the protein CASSLGTGFYEQYF.

The V gene is TRBV6-2 or TRBV6-3, the J gene TRBJ2-5; 8 nucleotides agree with TRBD2. This CDR3 has 18 amino acids. Germline V gives CDR1 MNHEY, CDR2 SVGEGT. V trimming: 6 bases; J trimming: 1 base; junction bases outside the gene matches: 16. The CDR3, as DNA: TGTGCCAGCAGCCCGACCCGCATACTAGCGGCGCTCCAAGAGACCCAGTACTTC. Its protein is CASSPTRILAALQETQYF.